The T cell receptor (beta chain) described here comes from a study of cytomegalovirus exposure and HLA in healthy donors. The wider study: HLA-typed donors contributed some 85 million unique TCRs, which were held in an early data release. General study findings and limits: In vitro assays verified that a few CMV-associated chains recognized CMV antigens specifically. Cytomegalovirus-associated status was assigned to 150 to 200 TCR beta chains.

This CDR3 spans 16 amino acids. CDR1 is LNHNV, CDR2 YYDKDF, per germline (reference sequence). J lost 5 bases, V lost 3 bases, and 12 bases had no gene match. Researchers ran the PCR with 60 Vbeta and 13 Jbeta primers. The data were produced by immunoSEQ multiplex PCR, yet TCRdb's version contains in-frame clones alone and is incomplete. Of approximately 200,000 clones in the sample, less than 85% are singletons; the top ten hold about 4.4%. Concerning this clone itself: Its antigen is currently unknown.

The sequenced sample consisted of PBMCs. This sequence was found in a young man in good health and CMV-seropositive. The chain carries TRBV15 and TRBJ1-1, with 7 bases matching TRBD1. The CDR3 here is CATSSLDRDGKTEAFF. CDR3 sequence (DNA): TGTGCCACCAGCAGCCTAGACAGGGATGGGAAAACTGAAGCTTTCTTT.